Listed below are T cell receptor beta chains from one sample, sequenced in a study of human T cells and chemical hapten exposure. MiXCR was run by TCRdb on the RACE reads, yielding one entry per CDR3 protein. The sample yields around 200,000 distinct CDR3 sequences, approximately 24% seen once. The input for sequencing was whole blood, taken in connection with sensitization to the hapten diphenylcyclopropenone (DPC). These receptors were collected from a middle-aged woman with alopecia areata. Some clones in this sample may be carry-over from other donors' samples. The CDR3 runs from the conserved cysteine through the conserved F or W. The order of the fields is J gene, D gene, clone size, V gene, CDR3 DNA, CDR3 protein. The D gene is left open where the match is weak. Only some rows state a clone size, as once, few, many or a class for expanded clones.

J gene: TRBJ2-2
D gene: .
clone size: few
V gene: TRBV18
CDR3 DNA: TGTGCCAGCTCATCAGACTGGAACACCGGGGAGCTGTTTTTT
CDR3 protein: CASSSDWNTGELFF

J gene: TRBJ2-7
D gene: .
clone size: .
V gene: TRBV29-1
CDR3 DNA: TGCAGCGTTAAGGTCTCAGGGGAATACGACGAGCAGTACTTC
CDR3 protein: CSVKVSGEYDEQYF

J gene: TRBJ2-1
D gene: TRBD2
clone size: many
V gene: TRBV20-1
CDR3 DNA: TGCAGTGCTCGCGGGACTAGCGGGAGAGGCGAGCAGTTCTTC
CDR3 protein: CSARGTSGRGEQFF

J gene: TRBJ1-2
D gene: TRBD1
clone size: .
V gene: TRBV27
CDR3 DNA: TGTGCCAGCAGTTTTTTTAGGGGGCTCTACTATGGCTACACCTTC
CDR3 protein: CASSFFRGLYYGYTF

J gene: TRBJ2-2
D gene: .
clone size: few
V gene: TRBV11-1
CDR3 DNA: TGTGCCAGCAGCTCCGGGACGAACACCGGGGAGCTGTTTTTT
CDR3 protein: CASSSGTNTGELFF

J gene: TRBJ1-2
D gene: TRBD1
clone size: few
V gene: TRBV25-1
CDR3 DNA: TGTGCCAGCAGTGAAGCCGGACAGGGCTATGGCTACACCTTC
CDR3 protein: CASSEAGQGYGYTF

J gene: TRBJ1-1
D gene: TRBD1
clone size: .
V gene: TRBV6-6
CDR3 DNA: TGTGCCAGCAAGAACAATCCGGGACAGGGCCAGACTGAAGCTTTCTTT
CDR3 protein: CASKNNPGQGQTEAFF

J gene: TRBJ2-1
D gene: TRBD2
clone size: .
V gene: TRBV9
CDR3 DNA: TGTGCCAGCAGCGTAGAAGTAGCGGGAGTCTACAATGAGCAGTTCTTC
CDR3 protein: CASSVEVAGVYNEQFF

J gene: TRBJ2-1
D gene: TRBD1
clone size: .
V gene: TRBV20-1
CDR3 DNA: TGCAGTGCAGCTAGGGGGACAGGGGTCATCTACAATGAGCAGTTCTTC
CDR3 protein: CSAARGTGVIYNEQFF

J gene: TRBJ1-5
D gene: .
clone size: .
V gene: TRBV30
CDR3 DNA: TGTGCCTGGAGTGTATTGCAGAGCAATCAGCCCCAGCATTTT
CDR3 protein: CAWSVLQSNQPQHF

J gene: TRBJ2-6
D gene: .
clone size: .
V gene: TRBV5-1
CDR3 DNA: TGCGCCAGCTTTCAAGCTCCTGGGGCCAACGTCCTGACTTTC
CDR3 protein: CASFQAPGANVLTF

J gene: TRBJ2-1
D gene: .
clone size: many
V gene: TRBV29-1
CDR3 DNA: TGCAGCGTTGCCCCAAGAGGGCCGGAGGACAATGAGCAGTTCTTC
CDR3 protein: CSVAPRGPEDNEQFF

J gene: TRBJ1-1
D gene: .
clone size: .
V gene: TRBV6-2/TRBV6-3
CDR3 DNA: TGTGCCAGCAGACCCGGGACAACGAACACTGAAGCTTTCTTT
CDR3 protein: CASRPGTTNTEAFF

J gene: TRBJ2-3
D gene: .
clone size: few
V gene: TRBV6-2/TRBV6-3
CDR3 DNA: TGTGCCTGCGTCCGGGACACCAACACAGATACGCAGTATTTT
CDR3 protein: CACVRDTNTDTQYF

J gene: TRBJ1-1
D gene: .
clone size: .
V gene: TRBV27
CDR3 DNA: TGTGCCAGCAGTTTACAGGGAAATACGAACACTGAAGCTTTCTTT
CDR3 protein: CASSLQGNTNTEAFF

J gene: TRBJ1-1
D gene: .
clone size: .
V gene: TRBV27
CDR3 DNA: TGTGCCAGCAGTTTGGGGTCGGGGGTAGGGACTGAAGCTTTCTTT
CDR3 protein: CASSLGSGVGTEAFF

J gene: TRBJ2-1
D gene: .
clone size: .
V gene: TRBV7-9
CDR3 DNA: TGTGCCAGCAGCTGGACCGGGACACCGACCCACTACAATGAGCAGTTCTTC
CDR3 protein: CASSWTGTPTHYNEQFF

J gene: TRBJ2-1
D gene: .
clone size: few
V gene: TRBV20-1
CDR3 DNA: TGCAGTGTGGTGGGGAGCTCCTACAATGAGCAGTTCTTC
CDR3 protein: CSVVGSSYNEQFF

J gene: TRBJ1-4
D gene: .
clone size: once
V gene: TRBV12-3/TRBV12-4
CDR3 DNA: TGTGCCAGCAGTTTGGGCTCGGGACAAAGTGAAAAACTGTTTTTT
CDR3 protein: CASSLGSGQSEKLFF

J gene: TRBJ2-1
D gene: .
clone size: .
V gene: TRBV13
CDR3 DNA: TGTGCCAGCAGCATTCGGACCCACAATGAGCAGTTCTTC
CDR3 protein: CASSIRTHNEQFF

J gene: TRBJ2-2
D gene: TRBD1
clone size: .
V gene: TRBV29-1
CDR3 DNA: TGCAGCGTTGCTCATGGGACAGGCGGGGAGCTGTTTTTT
CDR3 protein: CSVAHGTGGELFF

J gene: TRBJ2-2
D gene: .
clone size: .
V gene: TRBV6-1
CDR3 DNA: TGTGCCAGCAGTGTACTGGCGGGCGAGACCGGGGAGCTGTTTTTT
CDR3 protein: CASSVLAGETGELFF

J gene: TRBJ2-3
D gene: .
clone size: .
V gene: TRBV27
CDR3 DNA: TGTGCCAGCAGTTTGTGGGAGAGAGTGGGGGGCACAGATACGCAGTATTTT
CDR3 protein: CASSLWERVGGTDTQYF

J gene: TRBJ2-7
D gene: .
clone size: .
V gene: TRBV28
CDR3 DNA: TGTGCCAGCAGTCGAGCTACCTACGAGCAGTACTTC
CDR3 protein: CASSRATYEQYF

J gene: TRBJ2-3
D gene: .
clone size: few
V gene: TRBV12-3/TRBV12-4
CDR3 DNA: TGTGCCAGCAGTTTAGGGGACTTTAGCACAGATACGCAGTATTTT
CDR3 protein: CASSLGDFSTDTQYF

J gene: TRBJ2-1
D gene: TRBD2
clone size: few
V gene: TRBV7-2
CDR3 DNA: TGTGCCAGCAGCTTAGTTTTAACTAGCGGAGCCTACAATGAGCAGTTCTTC
CDR3 protein: CASSLVLTSGAYNEQFF

J gene: TRBJ1-1
D gene: TRBD1
clone size: .
V gene: TRBV24-1
CDR3 DNA: TGTGCCACCAGACAGGGGGCAAAGGGAACTGAAGCTTTCTTT
CDR3 protein: CATRQGAKGTEAFF

J gene: TRBJ2-2
D gene: TRBD1
clone size: .
V gene: TRBV29-1
CDR3 DNA: TGCAGCGCCGCGGACAGGGGGCACAACACCGGGGAGCTGTTTTTT
CDR3 protein: CSAADRGHNTGELFF

J gene: TRBJ2-1
D gene: TRBD2
clone size: few
V gene: TRBV7-8
CDR3 DNA: TGTGCCAGCAGCTTAGAGGCGGGAGCCGCCTACAATGAGCAGTTCTTC
CDR3 protein: CASSLEAGAAYNEQFF

J gene: TRBJ2-5
D gene: .
clone size: once
V gene: TRBV7-3
CDR3 DNA: TGTGCCAGCAGCTTTGGGGAGAGGGAGACCCAGTACTTC
CDR3 protein: CASSFGERETQYF

J gene: TRBJ2-3
D gene: TRBD2
clone size: .
V gene: TRBV9
CDR3 DNA: TGTGCCAGCAGCGTAGAACTAGCGGGAGATTATGTCTTCAGCAGGTCGACAGATACGCAGTATTTT
CDR3 protein: CASSVELAGDYVFSRSTDTQYF

J gene: TRBJ2-7
D gene: .
clone size: .
V gene: TRBV28
CDR3 DNA: TGTGCCAGCAGTCCCGGATTAGGACCCTCCTACGAGCAGTACTTC
CDR3 protein: CASSPGLGPSYEQYF

J gene: TRBJ2-3
D gene: .
clone size: many
V gene: TRBV6-1
CDR3 DNA: TGTGCCAGCGGCGGCTTTGGCACAGATACGCAGTATTTT
CDR3 protein: CASGGFGTDTQYF

J gene: TRBJ1-5
D gene: .
clone size: .
V gene: TRBV6-2/TRBV6-3
CDR3 DNA: TGTGCCAGAGCACGGGGTCAGCCCCAGCATTTT
CDR3 protein: CARARGQPQHF

J gene: TRBJ2-3
D gene: TRBD1
clone size: many
V gene: TRBV4-3
CDR3 DNA: TGCGCCAGCAGCCTTGGGACAGCAGATACGCAGTATTTT
CDR3 protein: CASSLGTADTQYF

J gene: TRBJ2-2
D gene: TRBD2
clone size: .
V gene: TRBV7-2
CDR3 DNA: TGTGCCAGCAGCTTAGTAGCGGGGTACGGGGAGCTGTTTTTT
CDR3 protein: CASSLVAGYGELFF

J gene: TRBJ2-6
D gene: .
clone size: .
V gene: TRBV6-2/TRBV6-3
CDR3 DNA: TGTGCCAGCAGTCGACACCGCTCTGGGGCCAACGTCCTGACTTTC
CDR3 protein: CASSRHRSGANVLTF

J gene: TRBJ2-4
D gene: .
clone size: .
V gene: TRBV7-8
CDR3 DNA: TGTGCCGGCAGCCCGACTTCCGGGACATTATACATTCAGTACTTC
CDR3 protein: CAGSPTSGTLYIQYF

J gene: TRBJ2-1
D gene: TRBD2
clone size: .
V gene: TRBV4-1
CDR3 DNA: TGCGCCAGCAGCCAAGATCCCGTGACTAGCGGGAGCTCCTACAATGAGCAGTTCTTC
CDR3 protein: CASSQDPVTSGSSYNEQFF

J gene: TRBJ1-5
D gene: .
clone size: .
V gene: TRBV7-2
CDR3 DNA: TGTGCCAGCAGCTTACCAGGGGGCAATCAGCCCCAGCATTTT
CDR3 protein: CASSLPGGNQPQHF

J gene: TRBJ2-1
D gene: TRBD2
clone size: few
V gene: TRBV20-1
CDR3 DNA: TGCAGTGCTAGAGTCCCTAGCGGGAGTTGGGAGCAGTTCTTC
CDR3 protein: CSARVPSGSWEQFF

J gene: TRBJ2-7
D gene: .
clone size: .
V gene: TRBV5-1
CDR3 DNA: TGCGCCAGCAGCTTGGTCAACAGGGTAGACGAGCAGTACTTC
CDR3 protein: CASSLVNRVDEQYF

J gene: TRBJ1-1
D gene: .
clone size: many
V gene: TRBV29-1
CDR3 DNA: TGCAGCGCTCGTGAAGCTTTCTTT
CDR3 protein: CSAREAFF